This TCR beta chain was documented in a study of cytomegalovirus exposure and HLA in healthy donors. As regards this clone: Its antigen remains unidentified.

General study findings and limits: In a later analysis, a missense DCLRE1C variant was linked to TCR beta V- and J-gene trimming.

Primers for the PCR totalled 60 Vbeta and 13 Jbeta. TCRdb's copy holds only in-frame clones and misses some; the assay was immunoSEQ multiplex PCR. The sample includes 90,000 to 110,000 clones, less than 80% of them seen just once. Input material: PBMCs. This clonotype was obtained from a woman aged 50 to 60 in good health and CMV-seropositive.

This CDR3 reads CTSSSRDRSNEQFF. The CDR3 bases are TGCACCAGCAGCTCCCGCGACAGGAGCAATGAGCAGTTCTTC. The chain employs TRBV1 and TRBJ2-1; the D call TRBD1 from the table was never checked on the DNA. TRBV1 corresponds to a pseudogene. CDR3 length: 14 amino acids.